This T cell receptor (beta chain) was retrieved from a study of T cells expressing NK-cell markers (dated by TCRdb to 2018 to 2021). With regard to the full study: TCR beta-chain repertoires were profiled in sorted CD3+CD56+NKG2C+, CD3+CD56+NKG2C- and CD3+CD56-NKG2C+ T-cell subsets from several donors. Of the eight sequenced donors, seven were found to be HCMV-seropositive and one was found to be HCMV-seronegative. The study sequenced eight donors, all healthy volunteers chosen at random: three men and five women. Libraries were sequenced as 2 x 150 bp reads on Illumina HiSeq 2000/2500, MiSeq or NextSeq.

On this clonotype itself: No antigen is known for it.

TCRdb lists the instrument as Illumina HiSeq 2000. The TCR beta cDNA libraries were made using 5'RACE template switching, a step that added both a universal primer site and unique molecular identifiers. cDNA synthesis was primed from the TCR beta constant segment and was followed by two successive PCR amplification steps. The paper's data handling went like this. Reads were demultiplexed and grouped by UMI with MIGEC, and clonotypes were assembled and quantified with MiTCR. Only TCR cDNA sequences supported by at least two reads were kept to exclude erroneous sequences. Downstream repertoire analysis used the tcR package, and clonotypes were matched across fractions by CDR3 nucleotide sequence plus V segment. VDJmatch was used to annotate antigen specificity against VDJdb, with one amino acid substitution allowed in CDR3. After the reads were reprocessed by TCRdb, one entry was made per CDR3 protein sequence, with no DNA. In this record, the V and J calls reflect TCRdb's handling and not the investigators' own analysis. The sample table includes roughly 180,000 distinct CDR3 sequences. Less than 20% of the sample goes to the ten largest clones.

The CDR3 holds 16 amino acids from the cysteine to the phenylalanine. No DNA has been recorded. CDR1 and CDR2, per the germline V gene, are SNHLY and FYNNEI. HCMV serostatus was determined by detecting HCMV-specific IgG in serum with a commercial ELISA kit. Ficoll density gradient centrifugation was used to isolate peripheral blood mononuclear cells from blood. The full study reports these points: Whether the expanded NKG2C-expressing T cell clones were specific for HCMV antigens was left unclear. Those dominant clonotypes were again the most abundant among CD3+CD56-NKG2C+ cells in a few donors, at about 28.3-60.1%. In 5 to 7 donors, the dominant CD3+CD56+NKG2C+ clonotypes were found to rank among the top 10 CD8+ clonotypes and to make up roughly 1.0-7.5% of CD8+ T cells.

The chain uses TRBV2 and TRBJ2-2; the TRBD2 assignment by TCRdb is unverifiable without DNA. This receptor was identified in a woman between 18 and 75 years old in good health. Material for sequencing was blood T cells: a sorted CD56 or NKG2C T cell subset, CD4+ or CD8+ T cells, or bulk PBMC T cells (not recorded which). The CDR3 is CASREMGTRSTGELFF.